Shown below are 25 T cell receptor beta chains from a single sample sequenced in a study of blood T cell repertoires in COVID-19. The data were produced by immunoSEQ multiplex PCR, yet TCRdb's version contains in-frame clones alone and is incomplete. Found here are roughly 330,000 clones, 80% to 90% of them singletons; the top ten hold 5.3%. The sample taken for sequencing was PBMCs or T cells enriched from blood (not recorded which). The receptors originated from a woman aged 25 to 45 who had recovered from COVID-19.

The CDR3, as DNA: TGTGCCAGCAGCCCAAGCGGGGGGAGGGATCAGCCCCAGCATTTT. It specifies CASSPSGGRDQPQHF. V and J are TRBV2 and TRBJ1-5, with TRBD1 as a possible D gene (5 bases). Germline V gene sequence: CDR1 SNHLY, CDR2 FYNNEI. CDR3 size: 15 residues. Trimming removed 6 bases from V and 5 bases from J, with 17 bases in between.

The chain employs TRBV2 and TRBJ1-3; 11 nucleotides match TRBD1. This CDR3 region has 15 residues. V gave up 6 bases and J gave up 4 bases; unmatched junction bases: 5. Germline CDR1 and CDR2: SNHLY and FYNNEI. The DNA for the CDR3 is TGTGCCAGCAGCCCGGGACAGGGGGGAGGAAACACCATATATTTT. Protein: CASSPGQGGGNTIYF.

About this clone itself: The sample has other DNA sequences that encode this CDR3 too. This chain joins TRBV19 and TRBJ1-1; D gene ambiguous. CDR3 length: 13 residues. CDR1 is LNHDA and CDR2 is SQIVND in the germline V gene (reference sequence). V lost 3 bases and J lost 1, with 6 bases in between. CDR3 DNA sequence: TGTGCCAGTAGTATCTCGAGGAACACTGAAGCTTTCTTT. Protein product: CASSISRNTEAFF.

The rearrangement links TRBV6-5 to TRBJ1-1; perhaps TRBD1 as D (5 bases). V lost 6 bases and J 3 bases, leaving 17 bases between the germline ends. CDR3 length: 15 amino acids. Germline CDR1 reads MNHEY; CDR2 reads SVGAGI. The CDR3 nucleotides read TGTGCCAGCAGGGCCTTGGCGGCGGGGGACACTGAAGCTTTCTTT. This codes for CASRALAAGDTEAFF.

Points on this clone: The DNA is omitted, as the CDR3 cannot be located on it reliably, and the CDR3 follows TCRdb's listing. This chain connects TRBV19 to TRBJ1-5; TRBD1 is the table's D call and was not checked against the DNA. The CDR3 spans 14 residues, counting both ends. Germline CDR1 reads LNHDA; CDR2 reads SQIVND (reference sequence). CDR3 sequence: CASSILARNQPQHF.

This chain connects TRBV7-9 to TRBJ2-2; the D gene is possibly TRBD1 (6 bases). The V end was cut by 5 bases, the J end by 4 bases, with 17 bases between. Germline V gene sequence: CDR1 SEHNR, CDR2 FQNEAQ (reference sequence). This CDR3 has 16 amino acids. CDR3 nucleotide sequence: TGTGCCAGCAGCCGTCAGGGGTATGGTGGCACCGGGGAGCTGTTTTTT. This gives the protein CASSRQGYGGTGELFF.

The CDR3: CASSQEDRPSSYEQYF. The CDR3 nucleotides read TGTGCCAGCAGCCAAGAGGACAGGCCCAGCTCCTACGAGCAGTACTTC. The genes are TRBV3-1 (or the pseudogene TRBV3-2) and TRBJ2-7; TRBD1 matches at 7 bases. Germline V CDR1 and CDR2: LGHDT, YNNKEL (reference sequence). The CDR3 is 16 residues long. V shed 0 bases, J shed 0 bases, and the junction held 5 bases outside the gene matches.

The chain links TRBV5-8 to TRBJ1-1, with TRBD1 as a possible D gene (5 bases). Germline V lookup: CDR1 SGHTS, CDR2 YDEGEE. The CDR3 is 13 residues long. Trimming pared 9 bases from V and 0 bases from J, leaving 12 bases between. The CDR3 DNA sequence: TGTGCCACCCGGTGGGGGGTGAACACTGAAGCTTTCTTT. Translation gives CATRWGVNTEAFF.

The V gene is TRBV6-5, the J gene TRBJ2-7; 12 bases line up with TRBD2. The CDR3 runs 15 residues. V lost 6 bases, J lost 3 bases, and 6 bases stayed unmatched. Germline V gene lookup returns CDR1 MNHEY and CDR2 SVGAGI. The CDR3 nucleotides read TGTGCCAGCAGCGTAACTAGCGGGGGGTTCTACGAGCAGTACTTC. Translating gives CASSVTSGGFYEQYF.

In its sample, this clone was seen a few times. The chain employs TRBV5-4 and TRBJ1-4, with 8 bases identical to TRBD1. CDR1 is SGHNT, CDR2 YYREEE, per germline (reference sequence). V shed 5 bases, J shed 6 bases, and the junction held 6 bases outside the gene matches. This CDR3 contains 14 residues. The CDR3 nucleotides are TGTGCCAGCAGGTCCGGGACAGGCCATGAAAAACTGTTTTTT. Its protein is CASRSGTGHEKLFF.

The sample holds a few counts of this clone. The V and J genes are TRBV19 and TRBJ1-2; 9 bases fit TRBD1. Trimming cost V 5 bases and J 3 bases; bases outside gene matches: 4. This CDR3 spans 14 amino acids. Per germline, CDR1 LNHDA and CDR2 SQIVND (reference sequence). CDR3 loop: CASSSTGGDYGYTF. The CDR3 nucleotides are TGTGCCAGTAGTTCGACAGGGGGGGACTATGGCTACACCTTC.

The chain combines TRBV20-1 with TRBJ2-3; unclear D gene. CDR1 is DFQATT and CDR2 is SNEGSKA in the germline V gene (reference sequence). The ends were cut back, 3 bases at V and 4 bases at J, with 8 bases in the middle. This CDR3 is built from 12 residues. This chain's CDR3 is CSASPSPDTQYF. Written as DNA, the CDR3 is TGCAGTGCTAGTCCCAGTCCAGATACGCAGTATTTT.

The V call is TRBV27, the J call TRBJ2-7; TRBD2 agrees at 10 bases. V trimming: 3 bases; J trimming: 6 bases; junction bases outside the gene matches: 2. The CDR3 is 13 amino acids. Looked up from germline, CDR1 is MNHEY and CDR2 is SMNVEV (reference sequence). This CDR3 reads CASSFSGGFEQYF. CDR3 DNA: TGTGCCAGCAGTTTTAGCGGGGGGTTCGAGCAGTACTTC.

The CDR3 protein is CASSYSGGNYEQYF. CDR3 sequence (DNA): TGTGCCAGCAGTTACTCCGGGGGGAACTACGAGCAGTACTTC. This rearrangement joins TRBV6-6 to TRBJ2-7, with 7 positions matching TRBD2. The CDR3 covers 14 residues. After removal of 0 bases from V and 3 bases from J, the junction contained 2 bases not matched to a gene. Germline CDR1 and CDR2: MNHNY and SVGAGI (reference sequence).

The J gene is TRBJ2-2, the V gene TRBV27, with 9 bases matching TRBD2. The V and J ends lost 2 bases and 7 bases, in that order; junction bases with no gene match: 5. The CDR3 runs 15 residues. CDR1 is MNHEY, CDR2 SMNVEV, per germline (reference sequence). CDR3 bases: TGTGCCAGCAGTTTACCTAGCGGGGTCGGCGGGGAGCTGTTTTTT. This sequence encodes CASSLPSGVGGELFF.

This clone was observed once. V is TRBV28 and J is TRBJ2-2; D might be TRBD2 (5 bases). Germline CDR1 reads MDHEN; CDR2 reads SYDVKM. The CDR3 is 12 residues long. V was trimmed by 4 bases and J by 5 bases, leaving 5 bases between them. The CDR3 spells CASSSGTGELFF. The CDR3 DNA reads TGTGCCAGCAGTTCGGGAACCGGGGAGCTGTTTTTT.

J is TRBJ2-5 and V is TRBV7-3; 9 bases match TRBD1. The CDR3 consists of 15 residues. Germline V gene data show CDR1 as SGHTA and CDR2 as FQGTGA. Trimming removed 4 bases from V and 2 bases from J; junction bases left unmatched: 5. The CDR3 bases are TGTGCCAGCAGCTCGCCCGGGACAGGGCAAGAGACCCAGTACTTC. Translating gives CASSSPGTGQETQYF.

The chain recombines TRBV21-1 with TRBJ2-1; the table calls TRBD1, which could not be checked here. TRBV21-1 is tagged as a pseudogene. CDR3 length equals 12 residues. CDR3 protein: CASLQGNQEQFF. The CDR3 DNA reads as TGTGCCAGCTTACAGGGGAATCAAGAGCAGTTCTTC.

This chain uses TRBV5-1 with TRBJ2-1, with TRBD1 matching over 10 bases. The CDR3 extends over 15 amino acids. Germline V gene data show CDR1 as SGHRS and CDR2 as YFSETQ. V lost 8 bases and J lost 10; bases outside the gene matches: 15. The CDR3 here is CASRPWTGGDGEQFF. The CDR3 region has the DNA TGCGCCAGTAGACCTTGGACAGGGGGAGACGGGGAGCAGTTCTTC.

DNA of the CDR3: TGTGCCAGCAGCCCAACAGAATATGGCTACACCTTC. The encoded protein is CASSPTEYGYTF. The V and J genes are TRBV5-6 and TRBJ1-2; no clear D gene. V was pared by 4 bases and J by 5 bases, with 9 bases between. The CDR3 has 12 amino acids. CDR1 SGHDT and CDR2 YYEEEE come from the germline V gene.

The chain couples TRBV27 to TRBJ2-3; D is possibly TRBD2 (5 bases). The CDR3 sequence is 17 residues long. V was pared by 5 bases and J by 2 bases, with 20 bases between. Looked up from germline, CDR1 is MNHEY and CDR2 is SMNVEV (reference sequence). The CDR3 nucleotides read TGTGCCAGCAGTCCACCCTGGGTGGGAGTCGTCACAGATACGCAGTATTTT. Residues: CASSPPWVGVVTDTQYF.

V gene TRBV5-5 combines with J gene TRBJ2-1; maybe TRBD2 (6 bases). V was clipped by 1 base and J by 5 bases, with 13 bases between them. Germline CDR1 and CDR2: SGHKS and YYEKEE (reference sequence). The CDR3 is 15 residues long. CDR3 residues: CASSLWDGSNNEQFF. CDR3 DNA: TGTGCCAGCAGCTTGTGGGACGGGAGTAACAATGAGCAGTTCTTC.

This sequence joins TRBV5-6 and TRBJ2-5; 11 bases match TRBD1. This CDR3 contains 14 residues. V lost 4 bases and J lost 7; bases outside the gene matches: 6. Germline CDR1 is SGHDT and CDR2 is YYEEEE. The CDR3 loop reads CASSRDRGLGTQYF. The CDR3 coding sequence is TGTGCCAGCAGCCGGGACAGGGGGTTAGGGACCCAGTACTTC.

The chain joins TRBV4-1 to TRBJ2-1; 9 bases match TRBD2. Unmatched junction bases numbered 5, after V lost 0 bases and J lost 2 bases. The V gene's germline CDR1 is MGHRA and CDR2 YSYEKL. The CDR3 totals 17 residues. DNA for the CDR3: TGCGCCAGCAGCCAAGATGCCCTAGCGGGGACCTACAATGAGCAGTTCTTC. This codes for CASSQDALAGTYNEQFF.

As DNA, the CDR3 is TGTGCCAGCTCACCACTAGCGACGCGCACAGATACGCAGTATTTT. Protein product: CASSPLATRTDTQYF. The gene calls are TRBV18 and TRBJ2-3; maybe TRBD2 (5 bases). The CDR3 totals 15 residues. V was cut by 1 base and J by 1 base, with 9 bases left in between. Germline V gives CDR1 KGHSH, CDR2 LQKENI.